The rows below give T cell receptor beta chains drawn from one sample of a study of shared clonotypes between healthy human individuals. Assay used: immunoSEQ multiplex PCR; TCRdb lists only in-frame clones, some missing. The table lists about 1,800,000 clones, over 85% of them singletons, with roughly 1% in the top ten. The specimen sequenced was naive CD8+ T cells sorted from blood. These receptors were collected from a man in his late teens or twenties in good health. CDR3s include the opening cysteine and the closing phenylalanine or tryptophan. D genes are given only for firm matches. Size is omitted from some rows. Given values are once, few, many or a class for expanded clones.

clone_size	cdr3_length	v_call	d_call	j_call	cdr3_nt	cdr3_aa
-	16	TRBV27	-	TRBJ2-1	TGTGCCAGCAGTTTATCGAGGGGGAGCTCCTACAATGAGCAGTTCTTC	CASSLSRGSSYNEQFF
-	14	TRBV5-6	-	TRBJ1-4	TGTGCCAGCAGCCACAAGCTTACTAATGAAAAACTGTTTTTT	CASSHKLTNEKLFF
-	12	TRBV6-1	-	TRBJ1-2	TGTGCCAGCAGTGCGTTCCAGGATGGCTACACCTTC	CASSAFQDGYTF
-	13	TRBV13	-	TRBJ2-1	TGTGCCAGCAGCCCCAGGGGTTCCAATGAGCAGTTCTTC	CASSPRGSNEQFF
-	14	TRBV19	-	TRBJ1-1	TGTGCCAGTAGTATAGGGGGGCTGGGGACTGAAGCTTTCTTT	CASSIGGLGTEAFF
-	13	TRBV7-8	-	TRBJ2-3	TGTGCCAGCAGCTTAATAGCTGCCGATACGCAGTATTTT	CASSLIAADTQYF
-	15	TRBV9	-	TRBJ2-1	TGTGCCAGCAGCGAGGGGGGTAGCTCCTACAATGAGCAGTTCTTC	CASSEGGSSYNEQFF
-	15	TRBV6-5	TRBD1	TRBJ1-1	TGTGCCAGCAGTTATCCACAGGGGGCGGACACTGAAGCTTTCTTT	CASSYPQGADTEAFF
-	12	TRBV5-6	-	TRBJ2-1	TGTGCCAGCAGCTTGGACAGTTATGAGCAGTTCTTC	CASSLDSYEQFF
-	14	TRBV5-1	-	TRBJ2-7	TGCGCCAGCAGCTTGGAGGCGCGTTGGGACGAGCAGTACTTC	CASSLEARWDEQYF
few	15	TRBV30	TRBD1	TRBJ2-5	TGTGCCTGGAGTGTTGGGACAGGGGGTTGGGAGACCCAGTACTTC	CAWSVGTGGWETQYF
-	13	TRBV27	-	TRBJ1-2	TGTGCCAGCAGCGCCCGGGGGGCGCGTGGCTACACCTTC	CASSARGARGYTF
-	16	TRBV7-9	-	TRBJ2-7	TGTGCCAGCAGCTTCACTGGCCGGGCCTCAGCCTACGAGCAGTACTTC	CASSFTGRASAYEQYF
-	15	TRBV11-2	TRBD1	TRBJ2-7	TGTGCCAGCAGGTTGGACAGGGGAGACGCCTACGAGCAGTACTTC	CASRLDRGDAYEQYF
-	14	TRBV10-2	-	TRBJ1-4	TGCGCCAGCAGTGACCCGGGGTGGGATGAAAAACTGTTTTTT	CASSDPGWDEKLFF
-	13	TRBV7-3	-	TRBJ2-6	TGTGCCAGCAGCTTAATGGGCTACCCTATATTGACTTTC	CASSLMGYPILTF
-	15	TRBV5-1	TRBD2	TRBJ2-7	TGCGCCAGCAGCTTGGTTAGCGGGAGTGGTTACGAGCAGTACTTC	CASSLVSGSGYEQYF
-	16	TRBV7-6	-	TRBJ2-1	TGTGCCAGCAGACGCCTGGAGGGGGGTCTGTTCAATGAGCAGTTCTTC	CASRRLEGGLFNEQFF
once	19	TRBV10-3	-	TRBJ1-5	TGTGCCATCAGTAGGGCCCCGGACCTCGGGGGGGGGCCGGATCAGCCCCAGCATTTT	CAISRAPDLGGGPDQPQHF
-	15	TRBV11-2	-	TRBJ1-1	TGTGCCAGCAGCTTAGATCGGAGGGGAGGGACTGAAGCTTTCTTT	CASSLDRRGGTEAFF
-	17	TRBV4-1	-	TRBJ1-1	TGCGCCAGCAGCCGCAAACCGGAAGCATTAAGGAAGCCTGAAGCTTTCTTT	CASSRKPEALRKPEAFF
-	16	TRBV4-3	TRBD2	TRBJ2-2	TGCGCCAGCAGCCTTGGACTAGCGGGAGTGACCGGGGAGCTGTTTTTT	CASSLGLAGVTGELFF
-	14	TRBV6-4	-	TRBJ2-7	TGTGCCAGCAGTGATCGTAGGCCGCTCTGGGAGCAGTACTTC	CASSDRRPLWEQYF
once	14	TRBV30	-	TRBJ2-7	TGTGCCTGGAGTGCCACCATCAAATCCACCGAGCAGTACTTC	CAWSATIKSTEQYF